This T cell receptor (beta chain) was captured by sequencing in a study of T cells in Graves' hyperthyroidism and ophthalmopathy. In this sample, this clonotype turned up many times. Its antigen is as yet unknown. Authors of the study amplified TCR beta CDR3 regions from RNA transcripts. The TCR CDR3 first-round RT-PCR relied on the HTBI primer set. MiXCR, applied by TCRdb to the multiplex PCR reads, yields one record per CDR3 protein. Of 490,000 or so distinct CDR3 sequences listed, 20% are singletons. Ophthalmopathy patients all had a Clinical Activity Score of at least 3, a NOSPECS grade of at least 4 and disease under 3 months old. Exclusion criteria comprised uncontrolled infection, other autoimmune disease, pregnancy or lactation. Notes on the study in general: In blood, most of the thyroid clonotypes expanded above 0.001 were also present.

Germline V CDR1 and CDR2: SGHAT, FQNNGV. V was trimmed by 5 bases and J by 7 bases, leaving 17 bases between them. The CDR3 extends over 14 amino acids. This chain uses TRBV11-2 with TRBJ2-5, with D perhaps TRBD1 (6 bases). The TCR comes from a man aged 40-49 years with Graves' ophthalmopathy. Sequencing input: blood. The CDR3 here is CASSRVRRGGTQYF. CDR3 DNA: TGTGCCAGCAGCCGAGTAAGAAGAGGGGGGACCCAGTACTTC.